Listed below are T cell receptor beta chains from one sample, sequenced in a study of blood T cells in healthy people across ages. TCRdb passed the 5' RACE reads through MiXCR, listing each CDR3 protein once. The sample yields 780,000 or so distinct CDR3 sequences, about 56% seen once. The specimen sequenced was blood. These receptor sequences come from a man aged 40-49 years in good health. The CDR3 runs from the conserved cysteine through the conserved F or W. Fields, in order: V gene, D gene, J gene, clone size, CDR3 DNA, CDR3 protein. D genes are given only for firm matches. Clone size, where shown, is once, few, many, or a class for clones that have expanded.

>TRBV6-2/TRBV6-3|.|TRBJ1-5|.
TGTGCCAGCAAGACCGACCGGACGCCCCAGCATTTT
CASKTDRTPQHF
>TRBV3-1|.|TRBJ2-5|.
TGTGCCAGCAGCCACAACGCGGTCCCGGGGGAGACCCAGTACTTC
CASSHNAVPGETQYF
>TRBV7-9|.|TRBJ2-3|.
TGTGCCAGCAGCGTCGTCAGCGTTAGCACAGATACGCAGTATTTT
CASSVVSVSTDTQYF
>TRBV23-1|TRBD2|TRBJ2-3|.
TGCGCCAGCAGTCAATCGCGGCTAGCGGCAAGCACAGATACGCAGTATTTT
CASSQSRLAASTDTQYF
>TRBV6-5|.|TRBJ1-2|.
TGTGCCAGCAGTTACTCGAACGGGGGCAACTATGGCTACACCTTC
CASSYSNGGNYGYTF
>TRBV28|.|TRBJ2-5|.
TGTGCCAGCAGTCTTATATCGGGACAACCGCAAGAGACCCAGTACTTC
CASSLISGQPQETQYF
>TRBV30|TRBD2|TRBJ2-5|.
TGTGCCTGGAGTACGGGTTTTGGACTAGCGGGGGCCGAGACCCAGTACTTC
CAWSTGFGLAGAETQYF
>TRBV4-2|.|TRBJ1-6|few
TGTGCCAGCAGCCAAGGCCAGGGTGGGTCCTTAAATTCACCCCTCCACTTT
CASSQGQGGSLNSPLHF
>TRBV27|.|TRBJ2-4|.
TGTGCCAGCAGTTTTGGGCAGGGAAACATTCAGTACTTC
CASSFGQGNIQYF
>TRBV25-1|TRBD2|TRBJ2-5|.
TGTGCCAGCAGTGTTCCGGGGGGGCCTCAAGAGACCCAGTACTTC
CASSVPGGPQETQYF
>TRBV7-2|.|TRBJ1-2|.
TGTGCCAGCAGCCAACAACAGGGTCTCTATGGCTACACCTTC
CASSQQQGLYGYTF
>TRBV29-1|TRBD2|TRBJ2-7|.
TGCAGCGTTACAGCGGGGGTGAGCTCCTACGAGCAGTACTTC
CSVTAGVSSYEQYF
>TRBV7-9|TRBD1|TRBJ2-1|few
TGTGCCAGCAGCCAGAAAGACAGGGGGCAGTTCTTC
CASSQKDRGQFF
>TRBV5-1|.|TRBJ2-5|.
TGCGCCAGCAGCCTGGACAGTTTCCAAGAGACCCAGTACTTC
CASSLDSFQETQYF
>TRBV12-3/TRBV12-4|TRBD1|TRBJ2-6|.
TGTGCCAGCAGTTTAGGGGACAGAAATTCTGGGGCCAACGTCCTGACTTTC
CASSLGDRNSGANVLTF
>TRBV27|TRBD2|TRBJ2-7|.
TGTGCCAGCAGTCAAAGCGGGGGGACAGACGAGCAGTACTTC
CASSQSGGTDEQYF
>TRBV7-2|.|TRBJ2-7|few
TGTGCCAGCAGCTTAAGGTTGCAACACTGGGTGTACGAGCAGTACTTC
CASSLRLQHWVYEQYF
>TRBV27|.|TRBJ2-7|few
TGTGCCAGCAGTTTATGGAACAGACCAGGTTTCTACGACGAGCAGTACTTC
CASSLWNRPGFYDEQYF
>TRBV4-1|.|TRBJ2-5|.
TGCGCCAGCAGCCCCTACTCAGACAGTGGACAGACCCAGTACTTC
CASSPYSDSGQTQYF
>TRBV29-1|TRBD2|TRBJ2-1|.
TGCAGCGTTGAGTGGCGGGGGACCTACAATGAGCAGTTCTTC
CSVEWRGTYNEQFF
>TRBV3-1|TRBD2|TRBJ2-3|.
TGTGCCAGCAGCCCCGGGACTACAAGAGTAGGTACGCAGTATTTT
CASSPGTTRVGTQYF
>TRBV9|.|TRBJ2-5|.
TGTGCCAGCAGCGCCCAGGATCGGGGGCGCGGAAGGGAGACCCAGTACTTC
CASSAQDRGRGRETQYF
>TRBV5-1|TRBD2|TRBJ2-3|few
TGCGCCAGCAGCTTCGGACTAGCGGGAGAGATGAGCACAGATACGCAGTATTTT
CASSFGLAGEMSTDTQYF
>TRBV20-1|TRBD2|TRBJ2-1|.
TGCAGTGCTAGAATTAGCGGGAGAACGGTTGAGCAGTTCTTC
CSARISGRTVEQFF
>TRBV29-1|.|TRBJ2-2|.
TGCAGCGTTGAAATCGAGGTTGCGGGGGAGCTGTTTTTT
CSVEIEVAGELFF
>TRBV20-1|.|TRBJ2-7|.
TGCAGTGCTAGGATACAGGGAAGCTCCTACGAGCAGTACTTC
CSARIQGSSYEQYF
>TRBV6-6|.|TRBJ2-5|.
TGTGCCAGCAGGCAAACCCGGCAAGAGACCCAGTACTTC
CASRQTRQETQYF
>TRBV7-7|.|TRBJ2-5|few
TGTGCCAGCAGCCGATTCTTGGGGGTTCAAGAGACCCAGTACTTC
CASSRFLGVQETQYF
>TRBV6-1|TRBD2|TRBJ2-6|.
TGTGCCAGCAGCCGGGCTAGCGGATCTGGGGCCAACGTCCTGACTTTC
CASSRASGSGANVLTF
>TRBV5-1|TRBD2|TRBJ2-1|.
TGCGCCAGCAGCTCCCATACGGGACTAGTTGCAAATGAGCAGTTCTTC
CASSSHTGLVANEQFF
>TRBV24-1|TRBD1|TRBJ2-6|few
TGTGCCACCAGTGATTCTTGGGACAGCTCTGGGGCCAACGTCCTGACTTTC
CATSDSWDSSGANVLTF
>TRBV29-1|.|TRBJ2-1|.
TGCAGCGTTGACAGCATTTCGACCCCTTCCTACAATGAGCAGTTCTTC
CSVDSISTPSYNEQFF
>TRBV12-3/TRBV12-4|.|TRBJ1-5|few
TGTGCCAGCAGTCAAAGGAACCTGTTGGGTCAGCCCCAGCATTTT
CASSQRNLLGQPQHF
>TRBV7-9|.|TRBJ2-7|.
TGTGCCAGCAGCTTAGAACGGGACGGTGCCTACGAGCAGTACTTC
CASSLERDGAYEQYF